This T cell receptor beta chain emerged from a study of Ad26.COV2.S vaccination and SARS-CoV-2 variants. Study overall: By the intramuscular route, Ad26.COV2.S was given once, or twice 56 days apart.

As for this clone: Its antigen is undetermined.

Whole-study results and caveats: Reported findings describe substantial breadth in spike-specific CD8+ and CD4+ T cell responses following vaccination. Vaccinees and placebo recipients showed similar non-spike TCR breadth.

CDR3 length: 13 amino acids. V was shortened by 5 bases and J by 1 base, with 8 bases between the two germline ends. The germline V gene encodes CDR1 SGHTA and CDR2 FQGTGA. Clones were sequenced by immunoSEQ multiplex PCR, and TCRdb holds only the in-frame ones, with some missing. This table has about 420,000 clones, roughly 90% appearing once. As to treatment: some 20 received Ad26.COV2.S at low or high dose, single or two shots; roughly 5 received placebo; per-sample allocation not given. Collection of samples fell on day 63 after the first vaccine or placebo injection. Expression of Wuhan-strain SARS-CoV-2 spike came from the Ad26 vector that formed the vaccine.

The TCR was taken from a person aged 18-65 years who received the Ad26.COV2.S COVID-19 vaccine or a placebo. The rearrangement links TRBV7-3 to TRBJ1-1, with unresolved D. Sequenced material: peripheral blood, taken in a trial of Ad26.COV2.S vaccine versus placebo. CDR3: CASSARRNTEAFF. The CDR3 DNA reads as TGTGCCAGCAGCGCCCGGAGGAACACTGAAGCTTTCTTT.